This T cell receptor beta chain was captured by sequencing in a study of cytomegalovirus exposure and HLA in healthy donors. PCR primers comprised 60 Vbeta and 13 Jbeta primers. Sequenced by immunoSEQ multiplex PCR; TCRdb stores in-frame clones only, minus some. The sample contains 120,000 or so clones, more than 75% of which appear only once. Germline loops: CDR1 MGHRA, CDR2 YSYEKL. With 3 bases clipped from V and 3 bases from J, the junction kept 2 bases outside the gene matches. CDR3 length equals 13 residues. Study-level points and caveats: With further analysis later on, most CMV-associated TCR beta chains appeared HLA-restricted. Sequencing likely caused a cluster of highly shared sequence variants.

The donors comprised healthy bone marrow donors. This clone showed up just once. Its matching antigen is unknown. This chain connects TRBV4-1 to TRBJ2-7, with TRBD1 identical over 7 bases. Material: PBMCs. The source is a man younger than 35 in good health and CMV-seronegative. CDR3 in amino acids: CASSQGQFYEQYF. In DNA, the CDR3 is TGCGCCAGCAGCCAGGGACAGTTCTACGAGCAGTACTTC.